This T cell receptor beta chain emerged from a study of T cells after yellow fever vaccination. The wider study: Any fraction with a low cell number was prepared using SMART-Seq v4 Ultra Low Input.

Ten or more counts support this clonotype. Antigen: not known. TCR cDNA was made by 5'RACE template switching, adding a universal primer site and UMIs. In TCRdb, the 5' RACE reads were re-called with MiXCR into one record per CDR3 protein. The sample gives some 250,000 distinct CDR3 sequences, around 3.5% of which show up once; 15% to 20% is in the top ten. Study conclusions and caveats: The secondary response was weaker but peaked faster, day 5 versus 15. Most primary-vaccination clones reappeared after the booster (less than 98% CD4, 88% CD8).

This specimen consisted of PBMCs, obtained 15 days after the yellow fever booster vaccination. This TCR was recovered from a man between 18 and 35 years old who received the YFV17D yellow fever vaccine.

The CDR3: CASSGASTDTQYF. The DNA of the CDR3 is TGCGCCAGCAGTGGGGCGAGCACAGATACGCAGTATTTT. The chain combines TRBV10-1 with TRBJ2-3; D remains ambiguous. Trimming stripped 4 bases from V and 0 bases from J, with 5 bases between. From germline, CDR1 is WNHNN and CDR2 SYGVQD (reference sequence). The CDR3 sequence is 13 residues long.